The 4 T cell receptor beta chains in this list originate from one sample, sequenced in a study of cytomegalovirus exposure and HLA in healthy donors. With 60 Vbeta and 13 Jbeta primers, the PCR was carried out. The protocol was immunoSEQ multiplex PCR, while the TCRdb copy is restricted to in-frame clones and leaves out a portion. The listing contains some 130,000 clones. Sequenced material: PBMCs. The receptors originated from a woman between 35 and 50 years old in good health and CMV-seropositive.

The chain employs TRBV5-1 and TRBJ2-7; TRBD2 might be the D (6 bases). Between the trimmed V and J ends, which lost 3 bases and 0 bases, there was a span of 10 bases. CDR1 is SGHRS and CDR2 is YFSETQ in the germline V gene. The CDR3 extends over 14 amino acids. CDR3 region: CASSSREISYEQYF. The DNA for the CDR3 is TGCGCCAGCAGCTCGCGGGAAATCTCCTACGAGCAGTACTTC.

J is TRBJ2-2 and V is TRBV5-5, with TRBD2 matching over 14 bases. The germline gives CDR1 SGHKS, CDR2 YYEKEE (reference sequence). The CDR3 runs to 17 residues. Trimming took 2 bases from V and 2 from J; bases not matched to a gene: 2. The CDR3 DNA sequence: TGTGCCAGCAGCTTCGGGACTAGCGGGAGTAACACCGGGGAGCTGTTTTTT. Its translation: CASSFGTSGSNTGELFF. The full variable domain, its missing parts supplied by reference TRBV5-5 and TRBJ2-2, is DAGVTQSPTHLIKTRGQQVTLRCSPISGHKSVSWYQQVLGQGPQFIFQYYEKEERGRGNFPDRFSARQFPNYSSELNVNALLLGDSALYLCASSFGTSGSNTGELFFGEGSRLTVL.

V usage is TRBV5-1 and J usage is TRBJ1-1, with D unclear. The CDR3 extends over 12 amino acids. The germline gives CDR1 SGHRS, CDR2 YFSETQ. V gave up 10 bases and J gave up 1 base, with 11 bases separating them. The CDR3, as DNA: TGCGCCTCCCAGGACTCGAACACTGAAGCTTTCTTT. Translated: CASQDSNTEAFF.

V and J are TRBV4-1 and TRBJ2-7; 8 bases agree with TRBD2. CDR3 length: 16 residues. Germline V CDR1 and CDR2: MGHRA, YSYEKL. Trimming cost V 1 base and J 2 bases; bases outside gene matches: 7. CDR3 protein: CASSQGASGSTYEQYF. The DNA for the CDR3 is TGCGCCAGCAGCCAAGGGGCTAGCGGGTCCACCTACGAGCAGTACTTC.